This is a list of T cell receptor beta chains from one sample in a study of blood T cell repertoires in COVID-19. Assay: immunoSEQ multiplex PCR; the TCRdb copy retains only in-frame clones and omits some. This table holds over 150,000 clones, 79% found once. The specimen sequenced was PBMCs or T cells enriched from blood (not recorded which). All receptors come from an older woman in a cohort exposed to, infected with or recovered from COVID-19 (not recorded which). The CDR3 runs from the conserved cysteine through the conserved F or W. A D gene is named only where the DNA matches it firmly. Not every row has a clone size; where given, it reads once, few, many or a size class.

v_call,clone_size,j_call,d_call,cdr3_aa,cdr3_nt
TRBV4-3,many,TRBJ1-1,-,CASSQDGHSNTEAFF,TGCGCCAGCAGCCAAGATGGGCACTCGAACACTGAAGCTTTCTTT
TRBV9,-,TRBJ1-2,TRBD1,CASSGGQGAYYGYTF,TGTGCCAGCAGCGGCGGTCAGGGGGCTTACTATGGCTACACCTTC
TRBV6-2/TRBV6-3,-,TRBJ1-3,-,CASSFFPGLLQVAGNTIYF,TGTGCCAGCAGTTTTTTTCCGGGACTCCTTCAGGTTGCTGGAAACACCATATATTTT
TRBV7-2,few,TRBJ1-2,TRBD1,CASSYQGGAEGYTF,TGTGCCAGCAGCTACCAGGGGGGAGCGGAGGGCTACACCTTC
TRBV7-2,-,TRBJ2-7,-,CASSLVQGSYEQYF,TGTGCCAGCAGCTTAGTACAGGGTTCCTACGAGCAGTACTTC
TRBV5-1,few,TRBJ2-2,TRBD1,CASSSDRGRRSGELFF,TGCGCCAGCAGCTCCGACAGGGGGCGGCGGAGCGGGGAGCTGTTTTTT
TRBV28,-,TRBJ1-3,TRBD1,CASSLPGTGGNTIYF,TGTGCCAGCAGTTTACCCGGGACAGGGGGAAACACCATATATTTT
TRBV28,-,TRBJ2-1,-,CASTSAGASNSYNEQFF,TGTGCCAGCACTTCGGCAGGGGCTAGCAACTCCTACAATGAGCAGTTCTTC
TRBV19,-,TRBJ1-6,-,CASSEYPPETLASPLHF,TGTGCCAGTAGTGAATATCCCCCGGAAACTTTAGCTTCACCCCTCCACTTT
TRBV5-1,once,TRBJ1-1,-,CASSLGHLNTEAFF,TGCGCCAGCAGCTTGGGACACCTGAACACTGAAGCTTTCTTT
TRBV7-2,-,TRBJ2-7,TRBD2,CASSSLLGGDSYEQYF,TGTGCCAGCAGCTCCCTCTTGGGGGGGGACTCCTACGAGCAGTACTTC
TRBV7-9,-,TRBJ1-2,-,CASSFGGNYGYTF,TGTGCCAGCAGCTTCGGAGGGAACTATGGCTACACCTTC
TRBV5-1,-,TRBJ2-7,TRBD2,CASSIGRDYSYEQYF,TGCGCCAGCAGCATTGGTAGGGACTACTCCTACGAGCAGTACTTC
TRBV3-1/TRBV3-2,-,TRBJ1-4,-,CASSQGTAGSGEKLFF,TGTGCCAGCAGCCAAGGGACAGCGGGATCAGGTGAAAAACTGTTTTTT
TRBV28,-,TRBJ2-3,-,CASSSGQSTDTQYF,TGTGCCAGCAGTTCCGGACAGAGCACAGATACGCAGTATTTT
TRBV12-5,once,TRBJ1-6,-,CASGLGQENSPLHF,TGTGCTAGTGGCCTGGGGCAGGAGAATTCACCCCTCCACTTT
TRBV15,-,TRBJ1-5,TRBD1,CATSGTGQGAYQPQHF,TGTGCCACCAGCGGAACGGGACAGGGGGCCTATCAGCCCCAGCATTTT
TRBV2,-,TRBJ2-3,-,CASSVGLSTDTQYF,TGTGCCAGCAGTGTAGGACTAAGCACAGATACGCAGTATTTT
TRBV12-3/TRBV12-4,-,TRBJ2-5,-,CASTLQTEGTQYF,TGTGCCAGCACCCTACAAACAGAAGGGACCCAGTACTTC
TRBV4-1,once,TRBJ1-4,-,CASSQAFPGVEKLFF,TGCGCCAGCAGCCAAGCCTTCCCGGGAGTTGAAAAACTGTTTTTT
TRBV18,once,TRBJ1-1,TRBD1,CASSSDRGSGAFF,TGTGCCAGCTCATCAGACAGGGGAAGCGGAGCTTTCTTT
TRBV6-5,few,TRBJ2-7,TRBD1,CASRTPGQGFEQYF,TGTGCCAGCAGGACCCCGGGACAGGGGTTCGAGCAGTACTTC
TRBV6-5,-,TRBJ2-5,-,CASRDYSQETQYF,TGTGCCAGCAGGGACTATTCACAAGAGACCCAGTACTTC
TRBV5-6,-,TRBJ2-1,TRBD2,CASSFSPGLAGAGEQFF,TGTGCCAGCAGCTTCTCACCGGGACTAGCGGGAGCTGGTGAGCAGTTCTTC
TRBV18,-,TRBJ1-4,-,CASSPQGGEKLFF,TGTGCCAGCTCACCACAGGGAGGAGAAAAACTGTTTTTT
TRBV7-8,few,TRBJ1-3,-,CASVGGGTGNTIYF,TGTGCCAGCGTGGGTGGGGGCACTGGAAACACCATATATTTT
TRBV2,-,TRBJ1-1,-,CASNPISGTEAFF,TGTGCCAGCAATCCGATATCGGGCACTGAAGCTTTCTTT
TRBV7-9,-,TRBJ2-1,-,CASSPGVNNEQFF,TGTGCCAGCAGCCCTGGAGTCAACAATGAGCAGTTCTTC
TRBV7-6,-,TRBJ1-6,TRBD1,CASSRDSYNSPLHF,TGTGCCAGCAGCCGGGACAGCTATAATTCACCCCTCCACTTT
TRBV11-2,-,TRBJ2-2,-,CASSFPGSNTGELFF,TGTGCCAGCAGCTTTCCAGGGTCGAACACCGGGGAGCTGTTTTTT
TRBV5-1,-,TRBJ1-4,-,CASSPGQSPNEKLFF,TGCGCCAGCAGCCCCGGACAGTCCCCAAATGAAAAACTGTTTTTT
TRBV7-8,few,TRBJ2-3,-,CASSPRTALDTQYF,TGTGCCAGCAGCCCCAGGACAGCTCTAGATACGCAGTATTTT
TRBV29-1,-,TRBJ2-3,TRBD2,CSVLQREGFTDTQYF,TGCAGCGTCCTACAGCGGGAGGGATTCACAGATACGCAGTATTTT
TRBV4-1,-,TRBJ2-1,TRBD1,CASSRGQGPLSYNEQFF,TGCGCCAGCAGCCGCGGACAGGGCCCCCTCTCCTACAATGAGCAGTTCTTC
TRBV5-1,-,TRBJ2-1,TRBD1,CASSWNLDRGGNEQFF,TGCGCCAGCAGCTGGAACCTCGACAGGGGGGGCAATGAGCAGTTCTTC
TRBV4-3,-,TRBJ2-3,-,CASSQDLRGTTDTQYF,TGCGCCAGCAGCCAAGATCTTCGCGGAACCACAGATACGCAGTATTTT
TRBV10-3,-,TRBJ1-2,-,CAISGASGEGYTF,TGTGCCATCAGTGGGGCGTCAGGGGAAGGCTACACCTTC
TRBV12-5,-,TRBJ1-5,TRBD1,CASGLALRGLSGGNQPQHF,TGTGCTAGTGGTTTGGCCCTCAGGGGGCTCTCGGGGGGCAATCAGCCCCAGCATTTT
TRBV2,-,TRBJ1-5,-,CAIRTEDQPQHF,TGTGCCATTAGGACAGAAGATCAGCCCCAGCATTTT
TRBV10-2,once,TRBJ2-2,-,CASSDRNTGELFF,TGCGCCAGCAGTGACCGGAACACCGGGGAGCTGTTTTTT
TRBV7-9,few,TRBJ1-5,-,CASSVYKYQPQHF,TGTGCCAGCAGCGTCTATAAGTATCAGCCCCAGCATTTT
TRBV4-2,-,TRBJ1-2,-,CASSPKFQVGQLPNYGYTF,TGTGCCAGCAGCCCTAAGTTTCAGGTGGGCCAACTGCCTAACTATGGCTACACCTTC
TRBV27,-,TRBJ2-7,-,CASSFGQGGYEQYF,TGTGCCAGCAGTTTTGGGCAGGGAGGCTACGAGCAGTACTTC
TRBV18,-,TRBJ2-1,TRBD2,CASSPSGLAGNNEQFF,TGTGCCAGCTCACCCTCCGGCCTAGCGGGGAACAATGAGCAGTTCTTC
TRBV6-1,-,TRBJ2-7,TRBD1,CASSDTGTGGAYEQYF,TGTGCCAGCAGTGATACCGGGACAGGGGGTGCCTACGAGCAGTACTTC